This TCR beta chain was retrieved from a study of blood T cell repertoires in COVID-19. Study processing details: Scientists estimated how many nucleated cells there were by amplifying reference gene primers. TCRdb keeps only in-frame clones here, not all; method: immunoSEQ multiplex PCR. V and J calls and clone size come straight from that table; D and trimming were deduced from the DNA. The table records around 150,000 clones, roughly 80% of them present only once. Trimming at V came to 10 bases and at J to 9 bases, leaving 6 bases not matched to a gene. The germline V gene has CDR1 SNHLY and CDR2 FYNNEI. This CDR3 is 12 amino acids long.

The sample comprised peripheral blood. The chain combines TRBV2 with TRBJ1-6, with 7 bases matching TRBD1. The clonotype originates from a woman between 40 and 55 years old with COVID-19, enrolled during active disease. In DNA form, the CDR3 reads TGTGCCACCGCGACAGGGTCTTCACCCCTCCACTTT. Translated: CATATGSSPLHF.